Listed below are T cell receptor beta chains from one sample, sequenced in a study of vaccination and CD4 T cells after COVID-19. TCRdb reprocessed the PCR reads with MiXCR, giving one entry per CDR3 protein. The repertoire holds around 31,000 distinct CDR3 sequences, with approximately 49% as singletons. The sequencing used CD4+ T cells from blood, collected about 7 months after SARS-CoV-2 vaccination. The source of these receptors is a human donor who had recovered from COVID-19. Both conserved end residues are part of each CDR3. A D gene is named only where the DNA matches it firmly. Some rows mark clone size as missing; the rest say once, few, many or name a class of expanded clone.

abundance: few; j_gene: TRBJ1-1; d_gene: TRBD1; v_gene: TRBV7-9; CDR3aa: CASSETRGQWGTEAFF; CDR3nt: TGTGCCAGCAGCGAAACTAGGGGACAGTGGGGCACTGAAGCTTTCTTT
abundance: .; j_gene: TRBJ2-7; d_gene: TRBD2; v_gene: TRBV6-6; CDR3aa: CASSWEGGTYEQYF; CDR3nt: TGTGCCAGCAGTTGGGAGGGAGGAACCTACGAGCAGTACTTC
abundance: .; j_gene: TRBJ2-7; d_gene: .; v_gene: TRBV6-2/TRBV6-3; CDR3aa: CASSPLRDITYEQYF; CDR3nt: TGTGCCAGCAGTCCCCTCAGGGACATCACCTACGAGCAGTACTTC
abundance: .; j_gene: TRBJ2-2; d_gene: TRBD1; v_gene: TRBV7-9; CDR3aa: CASSRRDRGRPRPRAGELFF; CDR3nt: TGTGCCAGCAGCCGCCGGGACAGGGGGCGCCCACGACCCCGGGCCGGGGAGCTGTTTTTT
abundance: .; j_gene: TRBJ2-1; d_gene: .; v_gene: TRBV6-2/TRBV6-3; CDR3aa: CASREVYNEQFF; CDR3nt: TGTGCCAGCAGAGAAGTCTACAATGAGCAGTTCTTC
abundance: .; j_gene: TRBJ1-2; d_gene: .; v_gene: TRBV4-1; CDR3aa: CASSQELALGGRWGGYTF; CDR3nt: TGCGCCAGCAGCCAAGAATTAGCCCTGGGGGGGCGTTGGGGTGGCTACACCTTC
abundance: .; j_gene: TRBJ2-1; d_gene: .; v_gene: TRBV21-1; CDR3aa: CASRPTVSEQFF; CDR3nt: TGTGCCAGCAGACCGACAGTCTCTGAGCAGTTCTTC
abundance: .; j_gene: TRBJ2-1; d_gene: TRBD1; v_gene: TRBV7-8; CDR3aa: CASSRDRSYNEQFF; CDR3nt: TGTGCCAGCAGCCGGGACAGAAGTTACAATGAGCAGTTCTTC
abundance: .; j_gene: TRBJ2-1; d_gene: .; v_gene: TRBV24-1; CDR3aa: CATSDRDPSGRNEQFF; CDR3nt: TGTGCCACCAGTGACAGGGACCCCTCGGGCCGGAATGAGCAGTTCTTC
abundance: medium-sized; j_gene: TRBJ1-5; d_gene: .; v_gene: TRBV20-1; CDR3aa: CSARDMSYSNQPQHF; CDR3nt: TGCAGTGCTAGAGATATGAGCTATAGCAATCAGCCCCAGCATTTT
abundance: .; j_gene: TRBJ2-1; d_gene: .; v_gene: TRBV7-9; CDR3aa: CASSLAYPESYNEQFF; CDR3nt: TGTGCCAGCAGCTTAGCCTATCCCGAATCCTACAATGAGCAGTTCTTC
abundance: .; j_gene: TRBJ2-3; d_gene: TRBD2; v_gene: TRBV5-5; CDR3aa: CASSSGLAGPTDTQYF; CDR3nt: TGTGCCAGCAGCTCAGGACTAGCGGGGCCCACAGATACGCAGTATTTT
abundance: .; j_gene: TRBJ2-1; d_gene: .; v_gene: TRBV7-8; CDR3aa: CASSFGSARNEQFF; CDR3nt: TGTGCCAGCAGCTTCGGGAGTGCTAGGAATGAGCAGTTCTTC
abundance: .; j_gene: TRBJ1-2; d_gene: .; v_gene: TRBV24-1; CDR3aa: CATSPGLEGGYTF; CDR3nt: TGTGCCACGAGTCCCGGGCTGGAGGGTGGCTACACCTTC